The clone carrying this T cell receptor beta chain was counted at least ten times. Its antigen is not known. The CDR3 length is 13 residues. V shed 4 bases and J 0 bases; nucleotides not matched to a gene: 2. Germline CDR1 SQVTM, CDR2 ANQGSEA. The data are from a study of T cells after yellow fever vaccination. General observations from the study: Abundant clonotypes from the bulk population could get into FACS-sorted repertoires as contaminants. A weaker but faster secondary response was observed, peaking on day 5 versus 15.

They built TCR cDNA with 5'RACE template switching, a step that put in a universal primer site and UMIs. MiXCR was run by TCRdb on the 5' RACE reads, yielding one entry per CDR3 protein. The profile shows 150,000 or so distinct CDR3 sequences, approximately 6.6% of them singletons. This TCR came from a man aged 30 to 39 who received the YFV17D yellow fever vaccine. The chain recombines TRBV29-1 with TRBJ1-1; the match to TRBD1 covers 7 bases. The specimen comprised CD4+ T cells sorted from PBMCs, sampled 10 days after the yellow fever booster vaccination. The CDR3 is CSVGGQLNTEAFF. For the CDR3, the DNA is TGCAGCGTTGGGGGACAGCTGAACACTGAAGCTTTCTTT.